This T cell receptor beta chain was documented in a study of blood T cell repertoires in COVID-19 (dated by TCRdb to 2018 to 2021). A note on the overall study: Collaborator samples came from the United States, Italy and Spain and covered acute and convalescent phases of COVID-19. The prospective study material was composed of cDNA or gDNA derived from T cells, B-cell-depleted T cells, or PBMCs. Deeply sampled blood TCRbeta repertoires from subjects exposed to, actively infected with, or recovered from COVID-19 were included in the dataset. A freely available public database, intended as a resource for researchers studying the immune response to SARS-CoV-2, is where the repertoires were released. Samples came from the ongoing ImmuneRACE study (first 160 participants) plus 1,254 subjects from 6 global collaborators. A de-identified subject ID, COVID-19 status, age in years and sex were almost always included in the sample metadata. HLA class I and class II types, where available, came from metadata supplied by the sample provider rather than from assay-based typing.

Regarding this clone: This receptor's antigen is unknown. No qualities accompany the bases; no much larger clone lies one base away.

TCRbeta CDR3 regions were amplified from genomic DNA by means of the immunoSEQ Assay, a bias-controlled multiplex PCR. From the authors' description of their analysis: Within the assay, amplification of reference gene primers was used to estimate how many nucleated cells each sample contained. To quantify the absolute abundance of each unique TCRbeta CDR3 rearrangement, sequence reads were collapsed and filtered. For each sample, productive Simpson clonality was calculated by taking the square root of Simpson's diversity index across productive rearrangements. TCRdb holds this immuneACCESS table with in-frame rearrangements only. Some clones are missing; in checked studies, unresolved V genes explain under half, and the rest has no known cause. V and J calls and clone size are as listed in that table; D and trimming were resolved from the DNA. This sample comprises 150,000 or so clones, about 86% of them detected only once. Around a tenth of the sample goes to the ten largest clones.

Broad study findings and their caveats: The amount of clinical and demographic metadata varied by source and participant and was provided uncurated.

CDR1 LNHNV and CDR2 YYDKDF were looked up in the germline V gene (reference sequence). Trimming removed 8 bases from V and 6 bases from J, leaving 13 bases between the germline ends. Inclusive of the bounding cysteine and phenylalanine, the CDR3 is 12 residues long. Only CDR3 DNA remains: 36 bases, in frame from the first base. In Seattle, one collaborating source enrolled patients while the infection was active and tracked those patients longitudinally over the course of disease. The collaborating institutions used their own protocols to collect whole blood in K2EDTA tubes. For TCRbeta analysis, collaborators shipped samples as frozen whole blood, isolated PBMCs, or DNA extracted from either of those sample types.

This clonotype was obtained from a woman in her seventies with COVID-19, enrolled during active disease. The sample comprised peripheral blood. Recombination joined TRBV15 with TRBJ1-1; no confident D gene assignment can be made. The encoded CDR3 is CATRGPLPEAFF. The nucleotides are TGTGCCACCCGTGGGCCCTTGCCTGAAGCTTTCTTT.